One sample yielded the 32 T cell receptor beta chains listed below, sequenced in a study of blood T cell repertoires in COVID-19. Method: immunoSEQ multiplex PCR; TCRdb's copy keeps in-frame clones and lacks some. The sample lists hundreds of thousands of clones, around four fifths occurring once. The specimen was peripheral blood. The receptors derive from a man younger than 40 with active or convalescent COVID-19.

V gene TRBV3-1 (or the pseudogene TRBV3-2) combines with J gene TRBJ2-1; no clear D. Germline lookup yields CDR1 LGHDT and CDR2 YNNKEL (reference sequence). The germline V and J ends were trimmed by 1 base and 8 bases, with 12 bases remaining between them. The CDR3 runs 14 residues. The CDR3 here is CASSQGDPTDEQFF. DNA of the CDR3: TGTGCCAGCAGCCAAGGCGATCCAACGGATGAGCAGTTCTTC.

The chain uses TRBV30 and TRBJ2-5; TRBD1 matches at 7 bases. The CDR3 extends over 12 amino acids. Per the germline V gene, CDR1 is GTSNPN and CDR2 is SVGIG (reference sequence). V was pared by 5 bases and J by 4 bases, with 4 bases of the junction left unmatched. CDR3 region: CAWSRGPETQYF. In DNA, the CDR3 is TGTGCCTGGTCTAGGGGGCCAGAGACCCAGTACTTC.

CDR3 loop: CSVGGQGNYGYTF. Written as DNA, the CDR3 is TGCAGCGTTGGAGGACAGGGCAACTATGGCTACACCTTC. The chain joins TRBV29-1 to TRBJ1-2; TRBD1 matches 8 bases. CDR3 length: 13 amino acids. Trimming cost V 4 bases and J 2 bases; bases outside gene matches: 3. Germline V gene data show CDR1 as SQVTM and CDR2 as ANQGSEA.

The chain is built from TRBV19 and TRBJ2-3; the D is unclear. Germline values: CDR1 LNHDA, CDR2 SQIVND (reference sequence). The V and J ends lost 8 bases and 2 bases respectively, with 11 bases between them. The CDR3 has 13 residues. The CDR3 here is CASCPWPTDTQYF. The CDR3 nucleotides read TGTGCCAGTTGTCCCTGGCCCACAGATACGCAGTATTTT.

V and J are TRBV18 and TRBJ2-2, with 10 bases identical to TRBD2. Germline-derived CDR1 and CDR2 are KGHSH and LQKENI. The V and J ends lost 0 bases and 4 bases, in that order; junction bases with no gene match: 11. CDR3 length: 19 amino acids. DNA for the CDR3: TGTGCCAGCTCACCACCGCGATCCGGGACTAGCGTTGGCACCGGGGAGCTGTTTTTT. Protein sequence: CASSPPRSGTSVGTGELFF.

The rearrangement joins TRBV5-1 to TRBJ2-7; 7 nucleotides align to TRBD1. There are 16 residues in the CDR3. Germline lookup yields CDR1 SGHRS and CDR2 YFSETQ. Unmatched junction bases numbered 16, after V lost 7 bases and J lost 3 bases. Here the CDR3 reads CASLKPPRDSYYEQYF. The CDR3, as DNA: TGCGCCAGCCTCAAACCCCCGAGGGACAGCTACTACGAGCAGTACTTC.

This clone was observed a handful of times. The chain has TRBV7-2 and TRBJ1-1; TRBD1 is a possible D gene (6 bases). Per the germline V gene, CDR1 is SGHTA and CDR2 is FQGNSA. The CDR3 loop spans 14 amino acids. Trimming stripped 5 bases from V and 5 bases from J, with 15 bases between. CDR3 sequence (DNA): TGTGCCAGCAGCCTATCTACAGGGTGGACTGAAGCTTTCTTT. Its protein product is CASSLSTGWTEAFF.

The rearrangement links TRBV29-1 to TRBJ1-2, with TRBD1 as a possible D gene (5 bases). Germline-derived CDR1 and CDR2 are SQVTM and ANQGSEA. Trimming took 3 bases from V and 6 from J, leaving 8 bases between them. CDR3 length: 11 residues. The CDR3 nucleotides read TGCAGCGTTGATCAGGGCGATGGCTACACCTTC. It codes for CSVDQGDGYTF.

The chain joins TRBV9 to TRBJ1-6; no clear D. V gave up 3 bases and J gave up 0 bases, with 13 bases separating them. CDR1 and CDR2 (germline): SGDLS, YYNGEE. The CDR3 totals 17 residues. The CDR3 DNA reads TGTGCCAGCAGCGCCGACACCACTCCCTCCTATAATTCACCCCTCCACTTT. It encodes CASSADTTPSYNSPLHF.

The chain carries TRBV4-3 and TRBJ2-5; weak D call: TRBD2 (5 bases). Germline-derived CDR1 and CDR2 are LGHNA and YSLEER. The CDR3 length is 15 residues. Trimming cost V 0 bases and J 1 base, with 9 bases left between them. CDR3 sequence: CASSQERETQETQYF. The CDR3 coding sequence is TGCGCCAGCAGCCAAGAGAGGGAGACCCAAGAGACCCAGTACTTC.

The chain carries TRBV28 and TRBJ1-2; 7 positions agree with TRBD1. After removal of 6 bases from V and 4 bases from J, the junction contained 14 bases not matched to a gene. CDR3 length: 16 amino acids. Per germline, CDR1 MDHEN and CDR2 SYDVKM. As DNA, the CDR3 is TGTGCCAGCAGAACGGGACAGCCCCCCTTCGGCTATGGCTACACCTTC. Translation gives CASRTGQPPFGYGYTF.

The chain couples TRBV27 to TRBJ2-7, with 10 bases matching TRBD2. In germline, CDR1 is MNHEY, CDR2 SMNVEV (reference sequence). This CDR3 is built from 13 residues. J lost 5 bases, V lost 10 bases, and 8 bases had no gene match. The CDR3 sequence: CANYLAGVDEQYF. The CDR3 bases are TGTGCCAACTACCTAGCGGGAGTCGACGAGCAGTACTTC.

The chain combines TRBV4-3 with TRBJ2-7, with D possibly being TRBD1 (6 bases). Germline-derived CDR1 and CDR2 are LGHNA and YSLEER. This CDR3 is 15 amino acids long. V lost 2 bases, J lost 3 bases, and 14 bases lay in between. CDR3 sequence: CASSQSGDSHYEQYF. DNA of the CDR3: TGCGCCAGCAGCCAATCAGGGGATTCCCACTACGAGCAGTACTTC.

This chain connects TRBV6-1 to TRBJ2-2; TRBD1 aligns across 10 bases. The CDR3 covers 17 residues. The germline V gene has CDR1 MNHNS and CDR2 SASEGT. After removal of 0 bases from V and 4 bases from J, the junction contained 5 bases not matched to a gene. In DNA, the CDR3 is TGTGCCAGCAGTGAAGCGAAGGACAGGGGGATCACCGGGGAGCTGTTTTTT. Translating it yields CASSEAKDRGITGELFF.

This clone showed up just once. The V call is TRBV28, the J call TRBJ1-5; D unresolved. CDR1 is MDHEN and CDR2 is SYDVKM in the germline V gene. V was shortened by 3 bases and J by 9 bases, with 12 bases between the two germline ends. The CDR3 length is 13 residues. CDR3 sequence reads: CASSFPFRLPQHF. The CDR3 DNA follows: TGTGCCAGCAGTTTCCCCTTCCGTTTGCCCCAGCATTTT.

The chain recombines TRBV19 with TRBJ2-1; a weak D match, TRBD2 (6 bases). V was trimmed by 3 bases and J by 2 bases, leaving 8 bases between them. The CDR3 loop spans 14 amino acids. CDR1 and CDR2 (germline): LNHDA, SQIVND (reference sequence). In nucleotides, the CDR3 is TGTGCCAGTAGTATCGGGGGACCCTACAATGAGCAGTTCTTC. Translation gives CASSIGGPYNEQFF.

This rearrangement joins TRBV30 to TRBJ1-4; the D gene is possibly TRBD1 (5 bases). Trimming shortened V by 3 bases and J by 5 bases, and 16 bases separated the two germline ends. Germline CDR1 reads GTSNPN; CDR2 reads SVGIG (reference sequence). This CDR3 has 15 amino acids. The CDR3: CAWRDTRSKNEKLFF. The CDR3 region has the DNA TGTGCCTGGAGGGACACGCGATCGAAAAATGAAAAACTGTTTTTT.

This clone appeared once. This rearrangement joins TRBV18 to TRBJ2-7; 10 bases line up with TRBD2. The V segment lost 5 bases and the J segment 5 bases; nucleotides outside the gene matches: 9. CDR3 length: 15 residues. Germline values: CDR1 KGHSH, CDR2 LQKENI. CDR3 region: CASSDLAGEFHEQYF. CDR3 sequence (DNA): TGTGCCAGCTCAGATCTAGCGGGAGAGTTCCACGAGCAGTACTTC.

This clone was seen a handful of times. The chain recombines TRBV2 with TRBJ2-7; TRBD2 matches at 10 bases. CDR1 and CDR2 from the germline V gene are SNHLY and FYNNEI. V shed 3 bases, J shed 5 bases, and the junction held 4 bases outside the gene matches. CDR3 size: 14 residues. CDR3 bases: TGTGCCAGCAGTGATGCTAGCGGGAGCAACGAGCAGTACTTC. It encodes CASSDASGSNEQYF.

This chain uses TRBV5-6 with TRBJ2-5, with unresolved D. The CDR3 spans 15 residues. Trimming pared 0 bases from V and 2 bases from J, leaving 11 bases between. CDR1 is SGHDT, CDR2 YYEEEE, per germline. The CDR3 is CASSLVTFPQETQYF. CDR3 coding DNA: TGTGCCAGCAGCTTGGTTACTTTTCCTCAAGAGACCCAGTACTTC.

The rearrangement uses TRBV7-9 and TRBJ1-4, with D possibly TRBD1 on 5 matching bases. V lost 1 base and J 10 bases, leaving 16 bases between the germline ends. CDR3 length: 15 residues. From germline, CDR1 is SEHNR and CDR2 FQNEAQ (reference sequence). The DNA for the CDR3 is TGTGCCAGCAGCTTAGTCGGAACAGCGGGGGGAAAACTGTTTTTT. It yields the protein CASSLVGTAGGKLFF.

This chain connects TRBV2 to TRBJ1-1; 10 nucleotides match TRBD1. Germline lookup yields CDR1 SNHLY and CDR2 FYNNEI. Trimming at V came to 3 bases and at J to 5 bases, leaving 12 bases not matched to a gene. This CDR3 comprises 17 residues. The CDR3 here is CASSDDRGPSESTEAFF. In DNA, the CDR3 is TGTGCCAGCAGTGATGACAGGGGGCCCTCCGAATCGACTGAAGCTTTCTTT. Complete variable domain (other parts from reference TRBV2 and TRBJ1-1): EPEVTQTPSHQVTQMGQEVILRCVPISNHLYFYWYRQILGQKVEFLVSFYNNEISEKSEIFDDQFSVERPDGSNFTLKIRSTKLEDSAMYFCASSDDRGPSESTEAFFGQGTRLTVV.

The V gene is TRBV28, the J gene TRBJ2-5; 8 bases align to TRBD1. V trimming: 1 base; J trimming: 3 bases; junction bases outside the gene matches: 10. In germline, CDR1 is MDHEN, CDR2 SYDVKM. The CDR3 runs 17 residues. CDR3 amino acids: CASSLLRGVDREETQYF. The CDR3 DNA reads TGTGCCAGCAGTTTATTGAGGGGGGTGGACAGGGAAGAGACCCAGTACTTC.

CDR3 nucleotide sequence: TGTGCCAGCAGTTTGGTCGGGACTAGTGCCTTCTACGAGCAGTACTTC. Translation: CASSLVGTSAFYEQYF. The chain combines TRBV27 with TRBJ2-7, with TRBD2 identical over 8 bases. The V gene's germline CDR1 is MNHEY and CDR2 SMNVEV (reference sequence). The length of the CDR3 is 16 residues. V dropped 3 bases and J dropped 3; count of bases not matched to a gene: 10.

The rearrangement uses TRBV29-1 and TRBJ1-1; unclear D gene. V shed 7 bases and J shed 2 bases, with 8 bases lying between them. Germline CDR1 and CDR2: SQVTM and ANQGSEA. CDR3 length: 11 residues. CDR3 DNA sequence: TGCAGCGGTAAAAAAAACACTGAAGCTTTCTTT. As protein: CSGKKNTEAFF. Looking up the rest from reference TRBV29-1 and TRBJ1-1 gives the full variable domain: SAVISQKPSRDICQRGTSLTIQCQVDSQVTMMFWYRQQPGQSLTLIATANQGSEATYESGFVIDKFPISRPNLTFSTLTVSNMSPEDSSIYLCSGKKNTEAFFGQGTRLTVV.

The gene calls are TRBV5-1 and TRBJ1-6, with D maybe TRBD1 (5 bases). The CDR3 is 16 amino acids. Germline CDR1 is SGHRS and CDR2 is YFSETQ. With 0 bases removed from V and 7 bases from J, the gap between germline ends came to 14 bases. The CDR3 spells CASSLAPGLVNSPLHF. CDR3 nucleotides: TGCGCCAGCAGCTTGGCCCCGGGACTAGTGAATTCACCCCTCCACTTT.

The chain is built from TRBV20-1 and TRBJ2-7, with 8 bases fitting TRBD1. CDR3 length equals 15 residues. Germline values: CDR1 DFQATT, CDR2 SNEGSKA (reference sequence). Trimming removed 3 bases from V and 2 bases from J; junction bases left unmatched: 9. CDR3 amino acids: CSASPRTGRAYEQYF. As DNA, the CDR3 is TGCAGTGCTAGTCCTCGGACAGGGCGGGCCTACGAGCAGTACTTC.

This chain connects TRBV2 to TRBJ2-3; D is unresolved. The CDR3 is made up of 12 amino acids. Germline assignment: CDR1 SNHLY and CDR2 FYNNEI. Trimming took 2 bases from V and 8 from J, leaving 8 bases between them. The DNA for the CDR3 is TGTGCCAGCAGTGAAACCCCACTTACGCAGTATTTT. Protein product: CASSETPLTQYF.

The V and J genes are TRBV27 and TRBJ2-2, with 13 bases aligning to TRBD2. The CDR3 covers 16 residues. Per germline, CDR1 MNHEY and CDR2 SMNVEV (reference sequence). V trimming: 5 bases; J trimming: 3 bases; junction bases outside the gene matches: 3. The CDR3 nucleotides are TGTGCCAGCAGTCCCGGACTAGCGGGAGACACCGGGGAGCTGTTTTTT. Its protein is CASSPGLAGDTGELFF.

The chain employs TRBV25-1 and TRBJ1-4; perhaps TRBD1 as D (5 bases). The germline V gene encodes CDR1 MGHDK and CDR2 SYGVNS. CDR3 length: 16 amino acids. V lost 0 bases and J lost 6, with 14 bases in between. The DNA for the CDR3 is TGTGCCAGCAGTGAATACTTGGGACTATTATATGAAAAACTGTTTTTT. Translated: CASSEYLGLLYEKLFF. Combining the CDR3 with reference TRBV25-1 and TRBJ1-4 gives the whole variable domain EADIYQTPRYLVIGTGKKITLECSQTMGHDKMYWYQQDPGMELHLIHYSYGVNSTEKGDLSSESTVSRIRTEHFPLTLESARPSHTSQYLCASSEYLGLLYEKLFFGSGTQLSVL.

In its sample, this clone was seen a few times. The chain has TRBV9 and TRBJ1-2, with unresolved D. CDR3 length: 15 residues. Germline lookup yields CDR1 SGDLS and CDR2 YYNGEE. Trimming stripped 3 bases from V and 1 base from J, with 13 bases between. CDR3 in DNA: TGTGCCAGCAGCGCCCCATCTCGGGGTAACTATGGCTACACCTTC. Amino acids: CASSAPSRGNYGYTF.

The genes are TRBV6-6 and TRBJ1-5; D is undetermined. This CDR3 spans 12 amino acids. The germline V gene encodes CDR1 MNHNY and CDR2 SVGAGI (reference sequence). V was shortened by 5 bases and J by 7 bases, with 9 bases between the two germline ends. CDR3 nucleotides: TGTGCCAGCAGTCCCCCCGAGCAGCCCCAGCATTTT. The encoded protein is CASSPPEQPQHF.